One sample yielded the 9 T cell receptor beta chains listed below, sequenced in a study of cytomegalovirus exposure and HLA in healthy donors (TCRdb year 2017). Preparation of the library involved the immunoSEQ multiplex PCR assay. Entries here come from immuneACCESS through TCRdb and include only in-frame sequences with V and J called. Some clones fail to appear in such tables; in the studies checked, an unresolved V gene covers under half of the shortfall, and the cause of the remainder is unknown. For this sample there are roughly 140,000 clones; 85% to 90% appear just once. Jointly, the top ten make up more than 2.5% of the sample. Specimen: PBMCs. Receptor source: a woman between 18 and 29 years old in good health and CMV-seropositive.

The V and J genes are TRBV18 and TRBJ2-5, with 11 nucleotides matching TRBD2. Germline V gene data show CDR1 as KGHSH and CDR2 as LQKENI. V gave up 3 bases and J gave up 1 base; unmatched junction bases: 1. The CDR3 runs 15 residues. In DNA form, the CDR3 reads TGTGCCAGCTCACCCACTAGCGGGGGCCAAGAGACCCAGTACTTC. Encoded protein: CASSPTSGGQETQYF.

The chain joins TRBV11-3 to TRBJ2-3, with TRBD2 matching 14 bases. The germline gives CDR1 SGHNT, CDR2 YENEEA. Trimming removed 5 bases from V and 4 bases from J; junction bases left unmatched: 5. The CDR3 sequence is 16 residues long. CDR3 sequence: CASSPGTSGSADTQYF. CDR3 in DNA: TGTGCCAGCAGCCCCGGGACTAGCGGGAGTGCAGATACGCAGTATTTT.

The chain has TRBV28 and TRBJ2-5; 10 bases match TRBD2. The CDR3 sequence is 18 residues long. From germline, CDR1 is MDHEN and CDR2 SYDVKM. V lost 6 bases, J lost 2 bases, and 15 bases stayed unmatched. CDR3 nucleotides: TGTGCCAGCAGGATGACGATCGGGGGGACTAGCGCGCAAGAGACCCAGTACTTC. Protein: CASRMTIGGTSAQETQYF.

The rearrangement uses TRBV15 and TRBJ2-2; the D gene is possibly TRBD2 (6 bases). Trimming stripped 1 base from V and 5 bases from J, with 8 bases between. Germline lookup yields CDR1 LNHNV and CDR2 YYDKDF (reference sequence). There are 14 residues in the CDR3. The CDR3 region is CATSRGGTTGELFF. The CDR3 DNA reads as TGTGCCACCAGCAGAGGGGGGACTACCGGGGAGCTGTTTTTT.

The chain recombines TRBV19 with TRBJ2-1, with 10 bases fitting TRBD2. Germline V CDR1 and CDR2: LNHDA, SQIVND (reference sequence). The CDR3 is 16 residues long. The junction had 14 bases not matched to a gene; V was cut back by 7 bases and J by 8 bases. This CDR3 reads CASIQTSGPGGDEQFF. CDR3 nucleotides: TGTGCCAGTATCCAGACTAGCGGGCCGGGGGGCGATGAGCAGTTCTTC.

The chain is built from TRBV5-4 and TRBJ2-7; 7 nucleotides agree with TRBD2. The CDR3 is 15 residues long. V was pared by 4 bases and J by 4 bases, with 11 bases of the junction left unmatched. Germline CDR1 reads SGHNT; CDR2 reads YYREEE (reference sequence). The CDR3 nucleotides are TGTGCCAGCAGCCCGGGGAGGGTTGGAAGTTACGAGCAGTACTTC. This translates into CASSPGRVGSYEQYF.

The CDR3 bases are TGCGCCAGCAGCTTGGGACGGGAGGTCTGGGGGGAGACCCAGTACTTC. It is translated as CASSLGREVWGETQYF. The genes are TRBV5-1 and TRBJ2-5; TRBD2 agrees at 7 bases. The CDR3 runs to 16 residues. Looked up from germline, CDR1 is SGHRS and CDR2 is YFSETQ. The ends lost 0 bases at V and 5 bases at J; junction bases unmatched: 10.

The gene calls are TRBV2 and TRBJ2-1; 11 nucleotides match TRBD2. CDR3 length equals 16 residues. J gave up 5 bases and V 6 bases, and 9 bases lay outside the gene matches. Germline V gene data show CDR1 as SNHLY and CDR2 as FYNNEI. This CDR3 reads CASSPRGTSGHNEQFF. The CDR3, as DNA: TGTGCCAGCAGCCCGAGGGGGACTAGCGGTCACAATGAGCAGTTCTTC.

This clone was detected many times. The chain links TRBV5-1 to TRBJ2-1; a possible D gene is TRBD1 (5 bases). Trimming took 0 bases from V and 8 from J, leaving 18 bases between them. Germline-derived CDR1 and CDR2 are SGHRS and YFSETQ. The CDR3 loop spans 16 amino acids. This chain's CDR3 is CASSLEQQARGDEQFF. In DNA form, the CDR3 reads TGCGCCAGCAGCTTGGAACAGCAAGCTAGGGGCGATGAGCAGTTCTTC.